The source of this T cell receptor beta chain is a study of blood T cell repertoires in COVID-19. Study at large: Italy, Spain and the United States were the sources of the convalescent and acute COVID-19 samples. From T cells, B-cell-depleted T cells, or PBMCs came the material, which was cDNA or gDNA.

Original analysis: Estimated nucleated cell counts came from reference gene primer amplification. Libraries were prepared by immunoSEQ multiplex PCR; TCRdb keeps only in-frame clonotypes and omits some of them. The V and J calls and clone size are taken from that table; D and trimming were inferred from the DNA. The data contain about 47,000 clones, approximately 88% of them singletons. The CDR3 length is 14 residues. V gave up 5 bases and J gave up 7 bases; unmatched junction bases: 8. Germline V gene lookup returns CDR1 SGHVS and CDR2 FQNEAQ. This chain links TRBV7-8 with TRBJ1-2; 9 nucleotides match TRBD1. Material: peripheral blood. The clonotype originates from a man aged 50-60 years with active COVID-19. The CDR3 here is CASSIGQGPLGYTF. CDR3 sequence (DNA): TGTGCCAGCAGCATTGGACAGGGGCCCCTTGGCTACACCTTC.